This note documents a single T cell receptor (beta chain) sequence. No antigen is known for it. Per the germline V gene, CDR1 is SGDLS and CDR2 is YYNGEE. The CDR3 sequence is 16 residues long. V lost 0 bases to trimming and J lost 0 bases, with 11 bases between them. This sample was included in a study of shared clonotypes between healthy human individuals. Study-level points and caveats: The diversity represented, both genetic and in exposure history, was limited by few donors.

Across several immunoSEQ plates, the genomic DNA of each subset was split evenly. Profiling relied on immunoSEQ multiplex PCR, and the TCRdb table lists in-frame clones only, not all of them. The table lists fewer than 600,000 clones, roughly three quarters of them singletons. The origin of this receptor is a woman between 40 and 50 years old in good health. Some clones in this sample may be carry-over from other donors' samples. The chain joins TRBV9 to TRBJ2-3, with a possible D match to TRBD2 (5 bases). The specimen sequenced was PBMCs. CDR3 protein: CASSVGGQASTDTQYF. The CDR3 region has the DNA TGTGCCAGCAGCGTAGGCGGGCAGGCCAGCACAGATACGCAGTATTTT. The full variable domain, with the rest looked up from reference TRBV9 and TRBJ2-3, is DSGVTQTPKHLITATGQRVTLRCSPRSGDLSVYWYQQSLDQGLQFLIQYYNGEERAKGNILERFSAQQFPDLHSELNLSSLELGDSALYFCASSVGGQASTDTQYFGPGTRLTVL.